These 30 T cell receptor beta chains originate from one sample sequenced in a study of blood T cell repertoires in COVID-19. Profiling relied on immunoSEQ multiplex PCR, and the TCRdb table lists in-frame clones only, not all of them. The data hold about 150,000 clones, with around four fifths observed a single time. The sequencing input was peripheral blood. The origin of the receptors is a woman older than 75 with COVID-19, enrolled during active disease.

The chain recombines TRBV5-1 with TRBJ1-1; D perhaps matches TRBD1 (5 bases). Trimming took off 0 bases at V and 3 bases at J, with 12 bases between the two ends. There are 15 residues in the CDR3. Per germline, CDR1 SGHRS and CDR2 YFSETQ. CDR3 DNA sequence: TGCGCCAGCAGCTTGGCCCTTGGAGGGGACACTGAAGCTTTCTTT. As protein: CASSLALGGDTEAFF.

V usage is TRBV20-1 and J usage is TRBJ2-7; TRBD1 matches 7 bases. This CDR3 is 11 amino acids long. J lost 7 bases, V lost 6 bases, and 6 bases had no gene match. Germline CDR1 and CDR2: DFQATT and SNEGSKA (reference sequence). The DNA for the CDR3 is TGCAGTGCCAAGGACAGGTGGGAGCAGTACTTC. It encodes CSAKDRWEQYF.

CDR3 nucleotides: TGTGCCAGCAGTTACGGCCTAGCGGAGACCCAGTACTTC. Amino acids: CASSYGLAETQYF. The chain carries TRBV6-5 and TRBJ2-5; TRBD2 is a possible D gene (6 bases). CDR3 length: 13 residues. Trimming left V 2 bases short and J 5 bases short, with 9 bases between. Looked up from germline, CDR1 is MNHEY and CDR2 is SVGAGI.

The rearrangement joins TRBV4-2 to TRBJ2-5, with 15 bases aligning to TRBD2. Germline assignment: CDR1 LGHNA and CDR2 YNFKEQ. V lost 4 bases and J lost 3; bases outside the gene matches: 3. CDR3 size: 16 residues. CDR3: CASSPGTSGGKETQYF. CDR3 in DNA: TGTGCCAGCAGCCCCGGGACTAGCGGGGGGAAAGAGACCCAGTACTTC.

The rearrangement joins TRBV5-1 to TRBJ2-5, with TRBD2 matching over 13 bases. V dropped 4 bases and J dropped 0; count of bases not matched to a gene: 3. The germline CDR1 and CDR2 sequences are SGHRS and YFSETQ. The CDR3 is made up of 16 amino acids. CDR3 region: CASSHGLAGDQETQYF. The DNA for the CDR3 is TGCGCCAGCAGCCACGGACTAGCGGGGGACCAAGAGACCCAGTACTTC.

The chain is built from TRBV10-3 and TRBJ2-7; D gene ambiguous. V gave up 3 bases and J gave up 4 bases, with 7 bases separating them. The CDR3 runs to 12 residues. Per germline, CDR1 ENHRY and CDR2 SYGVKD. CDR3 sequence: CAISEYTYEQYF. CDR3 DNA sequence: TGTGCCATCAGTGAATACACGTACGAGCAGTACTTC.

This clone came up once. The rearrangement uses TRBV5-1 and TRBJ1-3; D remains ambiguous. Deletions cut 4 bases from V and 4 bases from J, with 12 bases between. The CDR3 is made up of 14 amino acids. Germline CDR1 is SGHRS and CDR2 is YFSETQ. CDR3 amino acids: CASSPVAAGNTIYF. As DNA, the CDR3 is TGCGCCAGCAGCCCGGTTGCTGCCGGAAACACCATATATTTT.

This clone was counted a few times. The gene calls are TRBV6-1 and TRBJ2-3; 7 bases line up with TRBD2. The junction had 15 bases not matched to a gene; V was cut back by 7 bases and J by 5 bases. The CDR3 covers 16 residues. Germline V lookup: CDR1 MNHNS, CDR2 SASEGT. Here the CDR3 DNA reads TGTGCCAGCAAAGAAGCCGCCGGCGGGAGTGTAGATACGCAGTATTTT. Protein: CASKEAAGGSVDTQYF.

CDR3 DNA sequence: TGTGCCAGCAGTCATCCGGGACAGGGAATGCCCCAAGAGACCCAGTACTTC. It translates to CASSHPGQGMPQETQYF. V gene TRBV9 combines with J gene TRBJ2-5; 9 positions agree with TRBD1. Germline CDR1 is SGDLS and CDR2 is YYNGEE. With 5 bases clipped from V and 1 base from J, the junction kept 12 bases outside the gene matches. The CDR3 is 17 amino acids.

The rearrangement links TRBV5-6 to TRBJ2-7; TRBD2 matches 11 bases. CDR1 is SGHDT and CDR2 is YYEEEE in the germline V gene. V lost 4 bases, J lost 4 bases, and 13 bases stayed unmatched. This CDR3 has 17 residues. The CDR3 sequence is CASSRKLRLAGGYEQYF. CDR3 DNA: TGTGCCAGCAGCCGTAAATTACGGCTAGCGGGGGGTTACGAGCAGTACTTC.

The CDR3 DNA reads as TGTGCCAGCAGCCAAGATCAGAGACAGGGAAACACTGAAGCTTTCTTT. Its translation: CASSQDQRQGNTEAFF. The chain recombines TRBV3-1 (or the pseudogene TRBV3-2) with TRBJ1-1; 7 bases are a match to TRBD1. The germline V gene encodes CDR1 LGHDT and CDR2 YNNKEL (reference sequence). Germline trimming cut 0 bases from V and 2 bases from J; bases unmatched to any gene: 6. The CDR3 totals 16 residues.

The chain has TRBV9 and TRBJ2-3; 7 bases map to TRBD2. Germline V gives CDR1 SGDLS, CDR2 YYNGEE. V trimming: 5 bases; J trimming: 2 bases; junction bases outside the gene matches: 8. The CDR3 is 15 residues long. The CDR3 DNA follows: TGTGCCAGCAGTGCCCGAGCGGGGACCACAGATACGCAGTATTTT. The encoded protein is CASSARAGTTDTQYF.

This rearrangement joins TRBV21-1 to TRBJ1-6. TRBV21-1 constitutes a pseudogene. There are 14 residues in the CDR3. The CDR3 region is CASSLSDLNSPLHF. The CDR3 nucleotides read TGTGCCAGCAGCCTCAGCGATCTTAATTCACCCCTCCACTTT.

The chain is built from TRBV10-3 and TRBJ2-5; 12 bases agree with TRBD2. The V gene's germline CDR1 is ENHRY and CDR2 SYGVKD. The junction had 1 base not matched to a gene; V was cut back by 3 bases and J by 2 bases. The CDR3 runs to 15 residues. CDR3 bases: TGTGCCATCAGTGAACTAGCGGGAGGACAAGAGACCCAGTACTTC. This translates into CAISELAGGQETQYF.

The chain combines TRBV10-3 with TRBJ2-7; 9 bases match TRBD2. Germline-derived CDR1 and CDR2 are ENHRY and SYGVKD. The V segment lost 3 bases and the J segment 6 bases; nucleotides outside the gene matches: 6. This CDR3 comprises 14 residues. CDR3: CAISDGGRVFEQYF. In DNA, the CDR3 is TGTGCCATCAGTGACGGCGGGAGGGTGTTCGAGCAGTACTTC.

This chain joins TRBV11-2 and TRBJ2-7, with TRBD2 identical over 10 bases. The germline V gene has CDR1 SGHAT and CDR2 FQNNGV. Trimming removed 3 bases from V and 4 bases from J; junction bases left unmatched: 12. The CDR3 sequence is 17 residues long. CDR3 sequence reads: CASSFTFGTSGNYEQYF. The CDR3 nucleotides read TGTGCCAGCAGCTTCACCTTTGGTACTAGCGGGAATTACGAGCAGTACTTC.

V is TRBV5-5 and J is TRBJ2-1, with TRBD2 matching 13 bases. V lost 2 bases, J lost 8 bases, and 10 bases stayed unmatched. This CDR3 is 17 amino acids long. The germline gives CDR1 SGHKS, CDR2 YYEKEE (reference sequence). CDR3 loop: CASSLSRTSGRNYEQFF. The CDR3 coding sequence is TGTGCCAGCAGCTTAAGCAGGACTAGCGGGAGAAACTATGAGCAGTTCTTC.

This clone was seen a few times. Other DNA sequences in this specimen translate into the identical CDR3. CDR3 bases: TGTGCCAGCAGCGTAGCGGGAGGGCTAAATGAGCAGTTCTTC. This codes for CASSVAGGLNEQFF. V usage is TRBV9 and J usage is TRBJ2-1; TRBD2 matches at 8 bases. The CDR3 sequence is 14 residues long. With V trimmed by 0 bases and J by 7 bases, 3 bases remained unmatched. Germline lookup yields CDR1 SGDLS and CDR2 YYNGEE.

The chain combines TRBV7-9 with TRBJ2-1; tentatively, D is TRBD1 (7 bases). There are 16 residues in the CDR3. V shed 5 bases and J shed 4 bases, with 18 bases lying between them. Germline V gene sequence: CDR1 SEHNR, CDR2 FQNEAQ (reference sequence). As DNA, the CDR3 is TGTGCCAGCAGCCCCCCGGCAGGGGGGTTTTACAATGAGCAGTTCTTC. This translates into CASSPPAGGFYNEQFF.

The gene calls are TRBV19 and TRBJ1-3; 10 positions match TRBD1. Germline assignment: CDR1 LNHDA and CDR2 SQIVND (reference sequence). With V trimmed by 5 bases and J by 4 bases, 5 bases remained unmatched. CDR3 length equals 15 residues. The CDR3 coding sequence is TGTGCCAGTAGTCCCGGGACAGGGGTCGGAAACACCATATATTTT. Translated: CASSPGTGVGNTIYF. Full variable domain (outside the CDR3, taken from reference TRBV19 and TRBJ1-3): DGGITQSPKYLFRKEGQNVTLSCEQNLNHDAMYWYRQDPGQGLRLIYYSQIVNDFQKGDIAEGYSVSREKKESFPLTVTSAQKNPTAFYLCASSPGTGVGNTIYFGEGSWLTVV.

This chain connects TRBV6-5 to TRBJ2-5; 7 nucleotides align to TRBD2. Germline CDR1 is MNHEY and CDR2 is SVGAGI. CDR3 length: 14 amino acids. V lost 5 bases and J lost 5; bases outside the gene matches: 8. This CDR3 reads CASSRVGGSETQYF. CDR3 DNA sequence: TGTGCCAGCAGTCGGGTGGGCGGGAGTGAGACCCAGTACTTC.

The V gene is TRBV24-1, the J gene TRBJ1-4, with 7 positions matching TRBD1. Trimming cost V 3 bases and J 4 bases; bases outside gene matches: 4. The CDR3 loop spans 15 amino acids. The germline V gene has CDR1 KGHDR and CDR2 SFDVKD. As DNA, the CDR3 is TGTGCCACCAGTGATCATGGGACAGTTAATGAAAAACTGTTTTTT. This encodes CATSDHGTVNEKLFF.

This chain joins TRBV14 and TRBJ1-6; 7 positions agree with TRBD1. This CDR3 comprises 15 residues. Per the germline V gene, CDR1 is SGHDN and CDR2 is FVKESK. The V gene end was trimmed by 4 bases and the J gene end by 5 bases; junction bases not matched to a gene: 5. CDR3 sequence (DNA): TGTGCCAGCAGCCTCCGACAGGGTAATAATTCACCCCTCCACTTT. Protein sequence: CASSLRQGNNSPLHF.

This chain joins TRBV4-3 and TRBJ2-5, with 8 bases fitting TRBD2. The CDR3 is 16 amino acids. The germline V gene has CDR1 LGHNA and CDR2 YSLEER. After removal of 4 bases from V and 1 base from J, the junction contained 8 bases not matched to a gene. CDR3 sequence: CASSRLVGGGQETQYF. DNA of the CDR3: TGCGCCAGCAGCCGACTTGTCGGGGGGGGCCAAGAGACCCAGTACTTC.

CDR3 nucleotides: TGCGCCAGCAGCGCCACAGGGGGTGAAGCTTTCTTT. It translates to CASSATGGEAFF. The chain links TRBV5-1 to TRBJ1-1, with 8 bases aligning to TRBD1. The junction had 3 bases not matched to a gene; V was cut back by 4 bases and J by 7 bases. Germline V gene sequence: CDR1 SGHRS, CDR2 YFSETQ. CDR3 length: 12 residues.

CDR3 sequence (DNA): TGTGCCAGCAGTGCCGGGCTTCGGGGGGCCTATCAGCCCCAGCATTTT. Amino acids: CASSAGLRGAYQPQHF. The chain carries TRBV2 and TRBJ1-5; D possibly corresponds to TRBD1 (6 bases). V lost 4 bases and J 5 bases, leaving 18 bases between the germline ends. The CDR3 extends over 16 amino acids. CDR1 and CDR2 (germline): SNHLY, FYNNEI.

CDR3 in DNA: TGTGCCAGCAGTAGACAGGGTCTTCCAGATACGCAGTATTTT. It yields the protein CASSRQGLPDTQYF. The chain has TRBV2 and TRBJ2-3; 7 nucleotides match TRBD1. V dropped 5 bases and J dropped 4; count of bases not matched to a gene: 6. Per the germline V gene, CDR1 is SNHLY and CDR2 is FYNNEI. CDR3 length: 14 amino acids.

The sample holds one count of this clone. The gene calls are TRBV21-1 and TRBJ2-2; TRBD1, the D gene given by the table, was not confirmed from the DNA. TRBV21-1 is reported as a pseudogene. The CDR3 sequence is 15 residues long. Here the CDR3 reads CASSNRDKHTGELFF. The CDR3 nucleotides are TGTGCCAGCAGCAACCGGGACAAACACACCGGGGAGCTGTTTTTT.

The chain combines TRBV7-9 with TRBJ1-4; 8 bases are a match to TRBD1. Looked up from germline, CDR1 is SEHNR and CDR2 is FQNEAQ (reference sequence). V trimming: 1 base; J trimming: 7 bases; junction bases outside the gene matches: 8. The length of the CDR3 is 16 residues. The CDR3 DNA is TGTGCCAGCAGCTTAGAAATCGGGACAGGTCCTGAAAAACTGTTTTTT. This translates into CASSLEIGTGPEKLFF.

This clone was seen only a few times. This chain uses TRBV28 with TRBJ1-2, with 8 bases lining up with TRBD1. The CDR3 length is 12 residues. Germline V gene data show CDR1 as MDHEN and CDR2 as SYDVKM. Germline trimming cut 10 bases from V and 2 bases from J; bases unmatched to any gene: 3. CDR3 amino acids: CATGQGNYGYTF. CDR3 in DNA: TGTGCCACTGGACAGGGCAACTATGGCTACACCTTC.